One sample yielded the 20 T cell receptor beta chains listed below, sequenced in a study of blood T cell repertoires in COVID-19 (dated by TCRdb to about 2020). The library was produced with the immunoSEQ multiplex PCR assay. Sourced from immuneACCESS, this table was stored by TCRdb with only in-frame sequences that have V and J called. A share of the clones is absent; for the studies checked, an unresolved V gene accounts for under half, and the remainder has no known explanation. The sample profile shows some 48,000 clones; 78% of them were found once. The ten largest clonotypes hold under 6.5% of the sample. The sequenced sample consisted of PBMCs or T cells enriched from blood (not recorded which). Every receptor here comes from a woman aged 45 to 65 with acute COVID-19.

This clone was seen once. The gene calls are TRBV18 and TRBJ2-7; 8 bases line up with TRBD1. The CDR3 length is 13 residues. The J segment lost 3 bases and the V segment lost 4 bases, leaving 2 bases of the junction unmatched. In germline, CDR1 is KGHSH, CDR2 LQKENI. DNA for the CDR3: TGTGCCAGCTCACGGACAGGGAGCTACGAGCAGTACTTC. It translates to CASSRTGSYEQYF.

This clone turned up a few times. The chain couples TRBV19 to TRBJ1-1; D gene ambiguous. Germline CDR1 is LNHDA and CDR2 is SQIVND (reference sequence). V gave up 4 bases and J gave up 0 bases, with 9 bases separating them. The CDR3 has 14 residues. For the CDR3, the DNA is TGTGCCAGTAGTAGAAAACAGTTGAACACTGAAGCTTTCTTT. This encodes CASSRKQLNTEAFF.

V and J are TRBV10-3 and TRBJ1-4, with TRBD1 identical over 7 bases. This CDR3 region has 13 residues. The V gene's germline CDR1 is ENHRY and CDR2 SYGVKD. V shed 8 bases, J shed 8 bases, and the junction held 8 bases outside the gene matches. In DNA form, the CDR3 reads TGTGCCATCGGGCAGGGGGAAGGGGAAAAACTGTTTTTT. Translating gives CAIGQGEGEKLFF.

The chain employs TRBV5-4 and TRBJ2-7; 9 bases are a match to TRBD1. The J segment lost 5 bases and the V segment lost 3 bases, leaving 15 bases of the junction unmatched. From germline, CDR1 is SGHNT and CDR2 YYREEE (reference sequence). The CDR3 spans 17 residues. The CDR3 is CASSSRSRTGALHEQYF. The CDR3, as DNA: TGTGCCAGCAGCTCGAGGAGTAGGACAGGGGCTCTTCACGAGCAGTACTTC. The full variable domain, with the rest looked up from reference TRBV5-4 and TRBJ2-7, is ETGVTQSPTHLIKTRGQQVTLRCSSQSGHNTVSWYQQALGQGPQFIFQYYREEENGRGNFPPRFSGLQFPNYSSELNVNALELDDSALYLCASSSRSRTGALHEQYFGPGTRLTVT.

This clone turned up a few times. The chain links TRBV19 to TRBJ2-5; weak D call: TRBD1 (5 bases). The CDR3 spans 16 residues. Looked up from germline, CDR1 is LNHDA and CDR2 is SQIVND (reference sequence). The V end lost 0 bases, the J end lost 5 bases, and 16 bases lay between the germline ends. The CDR3 coding sequence is TGTGCCAGTAGTATAGACGGCGGTACAGGTGCGGAGACCCAGTACTTC. This codes for CASSIDGGTGAETQYF.

This chain links TRBV5-8 with TRBJ2-7; a possible D gene is TRBD1 (6 bases). Germline V gives CDR1 SGHTS, CDR2 YDEGEE. The CDR3 runs to 15 residues. V was pared by 1 base and J by 0 bases, with 11 bases between. The CDR3: CASSLTGLGSYEQYF. CDR3 DNA sequence: TGTGCCAGCAGCTTGACAGGGTTAGGCTCCTACGAGCAGTACTTC.

The rearrangement uses TRBV11-1 and TRBJ2-1, with a weak D call TRBD1 (5 bases). V dropped 5 bases and J dropped 2 bases, with 16 bases sitting between them. CDR1 is SGHAT, CDR2 FQDESV, per germline (reference sequence). This CDR3 is built from 16 residues. CDR3 protein: CASSTTQVGAYNEQFF. The CDR3 nucleotides read TGTGCCAGCAGCACCACCCAGGTAGGGGCCTACAATGAGCAGTTCTTC.

V gene TRBV4-1 combines with J gene TRBJ1-5, with D possibly matching TRBD1 (6 bases). In germline, CDR1 is MGHRA, CDR2 YSYEKL. V lost 3 bases, J lost 3 bases, and 18 bases lay in between. This CDR3 contains 17 residues. As DNA, the CDR3 is TGCGCCAGCAGCCATACCCCCCTGACAGGAGACAATCAGCCCCAGCATTTT. Its protein product is CASSHTPLTGDNQPQHF.

The chain has TRBV5-4 and TRBJ2-7; 11 bases fit TRBD2. Germline lookup yields CDR1 SGHNT and CDR2 YYREEE (reference sequence). The CDR3 loop spans 15 amino acids. V lost 3 bases, J lost 0 bases, and 2 bases stayed unmatched. CDR3: CASSSSGGHSYEQYF. The CDR3, as DNA: TGTGCCAGCAGCTCTAGCGGGGGGCACTCCTACGAGCAGTACTTC. Looking up the rest from reference TRBV5-4 and TRBJ2-7 gives the full variable domain: ETGVTQSPTHLIKTRGQQVTLRCSSQSGHNTVSWYQQALGQGPQFIFQYYREEENGRGNFPPRFSGLQFPNYSSELNVNALELDDSALYLCASSSSGGHSYEQYFGPGTRLTVT.

This clone is medium-sized (0.01 to 0.1%) by share. V gene TRBV7-6 combines with J gene TRBJ1-3, with 8 bases fitting TRBD1. The CDR3 length is 15 residues. Trimming at V came to 5 bases and at J to 1 base, leaving 4 bases not matched to a gene. Germline V gives CDR1 SGHVS, CDR2 FNYEAQ. The DNA of the CDR3 is TGTGCCAGCAGCCCCAGGACAGGGTCTGGAAACACCATATATTTT. Translation: CASSPRTGSGNTIYF. Variable domain in full (rest from reference TRBV7-6 and TRBJ1-3): GAGVSQSPRYKVTKRGQDVALRCDPISGHVSLYWYRQALGQGPEFLTYFNYEAQQDKSGLPNDRFSAERPEGSISTLTIQRTEQRDSAMYRCASSPRTGSGNTIYFGEGSWLTVV.

V is TRBV10-3 and J is TRBJ2-1; TRBD2 is a possible D gene (7 bases). The CDR3 consists of 16 residues. V was pared by 4 bases and J by 7 bases, with 20 bases between. Germline V gene lookup returns CDR1 ENHRY and CDR2 SYGVKD. This chain's CDR3 is CAISVTGGYYSNEQFF. The CDR3 region has the DNA TGTGCCATCAGTGTTACGGGGGGCTATTATAGTAATGAGCAGTTCTTC.

This chain uses TRBV29-1 with TRBJ2-2; 7 bases fit TRBD1. Per germline, CDR1 SQVTM and CDR2 ANQGSEA. Losses at the gene ends were 4 bases for V and 0 bases for J; bases not matched to a gene: 5. The length of the CDR3 is 15 residues. The chain's CDR3 is CSVVVGQSNTGELFF. DNA for the CDR3: TGCAGCGTTGTGGTGGGACAGTCGAACACCGGGGAGCTGTTTTTT.

This sequence joins TRBV18 and TRBJ2-2, with D possibly matching TRBD1 (6 bases). V was pared by 3 bases and J by 2 bases, with 13 bases between. Germline V gene sequence: CDR1 KGHSH, CDR2 LQKENI. This CDR3 is built from 16 residues. CDR3 protein: CASSPRPGHNTGELFF. The CDR3 coding sequence is TGTGCCAGCTCACCGCGTCCGGGACATAACACCGGGGAGCTGTTTTTT.

V usage is TRBV15 and J usage is TRBJ1-6; 7 bases map to TRBD1. Losses at the gene ends were 1 base for V and 9 bases for J; bases not matched to a gene: 6. Germline assignment: CDR1 LNHNV and CDR2 YYDKDF (reference sequence). This CDR3 has 15 amino acids. CDR3 sequence (DNA): TGTGCCACCAGCAGAGTAGACAGGGTGGGTTCACCCCTCCACTTT. Amino acid sequence: CATSRVDRVGSPLHF. Drawing the rest from reference TRBV15 and TRBJ1-6, the complete variable domain is DAMVIQNPRYQVTQFGKPVTLSCSQTLNHNVMYWYQQKSSQAPKLLFHYYDKDFNNEADTPDNFQSRRPNTSFCFLDIRSPGLGDTAMYLCATSRVDRVGSPLHFGNGTRLTVT.

This chain uses TRBV6-5 with TRBJ2-5; TRBD1 matches at 8 bases. The germline gives CDR1 MNHEY, CDR2 SVGAGI. J gave up 4 bases and V 8 bases, and 9 bases lay outside the gene matches. The CDR3 has 14 amino acids. CDR3 in amino acids: CASAFLRGRETQYF. CDR3 bases: TGTGCCAGCGCATTCCTCAGGGGGCGAGAGACCCAGTACTTC.

This clone was recorded a few times. V gene TRBV19 combines with J gene TRBJ1-2, with no clear D. V was cut by 7 bases and J by 0 bases, with 12 bases left in between. Germline CDR1 reads LNHDA; CDR2 reads SQIVND (reference sequence). The CDR3 runs 14 residues. DNA of the CDR3: TGTGCCAGTAAGCCGGGTGAGCCTAACTATGGCTACACCTTC. Translating gives CASKPGEPNYGYTF.

This clone was observed a single time. The chain carries TRBV29-1 and TRBJ1-4, with a possible D match to TRBD1 (5 bases). CDR1 SQVTM and CDR2 ANQGSEA come from the germline V gene. The CDR3 sequence is 12 residues long. The V end lost 4 bases, the J end lost 8 bases, and 11 bases lay between the germline ends. The CDR3, as DNA: TGCAGCGTTGTGGGGGGGGGAGAAAAACTGTTTTTT. It specifies CSVVGGGEKLFF.

Comment on this clone: The same CDR3 can be traced to other DNA sequences in this sample. The J gene is TRBJ2-2, the V gene TRBV5-1; 8 bases fit TRBD1. The CDR3 has 15 amino acids. Germline-derived CDR1 and CDR2 are SGHRS and YFSETQ. V trimming: 4 bases; J trimming: 2 bases; junction bases outside the gene matches: 4. CDR3 bases: TGCGCCAGCAGCCTATCAGGGGGCAACACCGGGGAGCTGTTTTTT. Residues: CASSLSGGNTGELFF.

The rearrangement joins TRBV5-1 to TRBJ2-5; the D gene is possibly TRBD1 (5 bases). The J call is in doubt because the DNA end fits TRBJ2-7 better. Germline loops: CDR1 SGHRS, CDR2 YFSETQ. The CDR3 spans 16 residues. The chain's CDR3 is CASSLVGRVSSYEQYF. The CDR3, as DNA: TGCGCCAGCAGCTTGGTAGGCAGGGTCAGCTCCTACGAGCAGTACTTC.

This clone was detected a few times. The rearrangement links TRBV4-2 to TRBJ2-5; 8 bases line up with TRBD2. In germline, CDR1 is LGHNA, CDR2 YNFKEQ. V lost 5 bases to trimming and J lost 0 bases; unmatched junction nucleotides: 8. This CDR3 comprises 16 residues. The CDR3 here is CASSSSSGENQETQYF. CDR3 DNA: TGTGCCAGCAGCTCCAGTAGCGGGGAAAACCAAGAGACCCAGTACTTC.